This entry concerns a single TCR beta chain. Its antigen remains unidentified. The primer mix had 60 Vbeta and 13 Jbeta primers. Produced via immunoSEQ multiplex PCR; TCRdb's table is partial and in-frame only. The sample includes 200,000 to 250,000 clones. This sample is part of a study of cytomegalovirus exposure and HLA in healthy donors. Study-level results: Cytomegalovirus association was assigned to about 150 TCR beta chains. An Asian-associated ancestry cluster reportedly showed fewer N-insertions than the roughly 700-donor mean in a later analysis.

The CDR3 covers 18 residues. Germline V gene lookup returns CDR1 LNHDA and CDR2 SQIVND (reference sequence). Trimming pared 4 bases from V and 2 bases from J, leaving 22 bases between. The TCR originated in a woman between 25 and 40 years old in good health and CMV-seropositive. This chain connects TRBV19 to TRBJ2-3; possibly TRBD2 for D (5 bases). The sequencing sample was made of PBMCs. The CDR3 DNA sequence: TGTGCCAGTAGTAATTTAGATCGGGTAGCGCCATACACAGATACGCAGTATTTT. Translation: CASSNLDRVAPYTDTQYF.